Below are 32 T cell receptor beta chains sequenced from a single sample in a study of naive CD8 T cells in extremely preterm neonates. Here immunoSEQ multiplex PCR was the method, and the copy in TCRdb shows in-frame clones only, minus some. This table has 6,500 to 9,000 clones, 95% to 98% appearing once. Sequenced input: naive CD8+ T cells from blood. The receptors come from a human donor in good health.

The rearrangement links TRBV6-4 to TRBJ1-5; maybe TRBD1 (5 bases). The CDR3 covers 19 residues. Trimming pared 6 bases from V and 4 bases from J, leaving 28 bases between. CDR1 and CDR2 (germline): MRHNA, SNTAGT. The CDR3: CASSRKSCMDTKRNQPQHF. CDR3 nucleotide sequence: TGTGCCAGCAGCCGGAAGTCGTGTATGGACACGAAGAGAAATCAGCCCCAGCATTTT.

The chain combines TRBV4-2 with TRBJ1-2; 9 positions match TRBD1. This CDR3 contains 17 residues. Germline V gene lookup returns CDR1 LGHNA and CDR2 YNFKEQ. After removal of 2 bases from V and 2 bases from J, the junction contained 9 bases not matched to a gene. The CDR3 is CASSQQMSGTGNYGYTF. CDR3 in DNA: TGTGCCAGCAGCCAACAAATGAGCGGGACAGGGAACTATGGCTACACCTTC.

CDR3 DNA sequence: TGTGCCAGCATCAAAGGGACAGGGACTTCCGTGTACAATGAGCAGTTCTTC. Amino acids: CASIKGTGTSVYNEQFF. The rearrangement joins TRBV28 to TRBJ2-1; 9 positions match TRBD1. J was trimmed by 4 bases and V by 7 bases; bases with no gene match: 14. The germline V gene has CDR1 MDHEN and CDR2 SYDVKM. The CDR3 length is 17 residues.

This rearrangement joins TRBV27 to TRBJ2-1, with 7 bases identical to TRBD2. The V segment lost 3 bases and the J segment 3 bases; nucleotides outside the gene matches: 8. This CDR3 is 16 amino acids long. Germline lookup yields CDR1 MNHEY and CDR2 SMNVEV (reference sequence). The CDR3 protein is CASSFRGSGDYNEQFF. CDR3 in DNA: TGTGCCAGCAGTTTTCGGGGGAGCGGGGACTACAATGAGCAGTTCTTC.

This clone was seen a single time. This chain links TRBV28 with TRBJ2-7, with 10 bases aligning to TRBD2. The CDR3 consists of 15 residues. Per germline, CDR1 MDHEN and CDR2 SYDVKM. The junction had 2 bases not matched to a gene; V was cut back by 3 bases and J by 0 bases. CDR3 bases: TGTGCCAGCAGTTTTACTAGCGGGAACTCCTACGAGCAGTACTTC. Translated, it gives CASSFTSGNSYEQYF.

This clone was observed a single time. This chain links TRBV21-1 with TRBJ2-3; the DNA was not used to check the table's D call, TRBD1. TRBV21-1 is reported as a pseudogene. CDR3 length: 9 residues. The CDR3, as DNA: TGTGCCAGAATACATGGGCAGTATTTT. Translating it yields CARIHGQYF.

The J gene is TRBJ2-7, the V gene TRBV29-1, with 7 bases that match TRBD2. The J segment lost 3 bases and the V segment lost 4 bases, leaving 9 bases of the junction unmatched. Germline assignment: CDR1 SQVTM and CDR2 ANQGSEA. There are 14 residues in the CDR3. CDR3 amino acids: CSVVGRGGDYEQYF. The CDR3 coding sequence is TGCAGCGTTGTGGGAAGGGGAGGGGACTACGAGCAGTACTTC.

The CDR3 DNA is TGCGCCAGCAGCCAAGAGGCTTCTGAAGCTTTCTTT. Amino acid sequence: CASSQEASEAFF. The chain employs TRBV4-1 and TRBJ1-1; D not certain. Trimming left V 0 bases short and J 6 bases short, with 5 bases between. Germline CDR1 is MGHRA and CDR2 is YSYEKL. The CDR3 has 12 residues.

The chain has TRBV7-9 and TRBJ2-5, with D uncertain. With the DNA end fitting TRBJ2-7 better, the J assignment may be wrong. The CDR3 runs to 13 residues. Germline-derived CDR1 and CDR2 are SEHNR and FQNEAQ (reference sequence). CDR3 loop: CASSPPGSYEQYF. The DNA for the CDR3 is TGTGCCAGCAGCCCCCCAGGCTCCTACGAGCAGTACTTC.

Only one count was recorded for this clone. The chain is built from TRBV29-1 and TRBJ2-7; 7 bases align to TRBD1. CDR1 is SQVTM and CDR2 is ANQGSEA in the germline V gene. There are 12 residues in the CDR3. V was pared by 7 bases and J by 1 base, with 4 bases of the junction left unmatched. The CDR3 DNA is TGCAGCGGGGGGACAGATTCCTACGAGCAGTACTTC. It translates to CSGGTDSYEQYF.

In its sample, this clone was seen once. V and J are TRBV5-1 and TRBJ2-5, with 10 bases lining up with TRBD2. J gave up 8 bases and V 0 bases, and 7 bases lay outside the gene matches. CDR3 size: 15 residues. Germline V gene data show CDR1 as SGHRS and CDR2 as YFSETQ. CDR3 loop: CASSLDLAGEDTQYF. Written as DNA, the CDR3 is TGCGCCAGCAGCTTGGACCTAGCGGGAGAGGATACCCAGTACTTC.

The V call is TRBV25-1, the J call TRBJ2-1, with D possibly matching TRBD2 (5 bases). Germline CDR1 reads MGHDK; CDR2 reads SYGVNS. The ends were cut back, 8 bases at V and 0 bases at J, with 11 bases in the middle. The CDR3 loop spans 14 amino acids. CDR3 residues: CASAQGSSYNEQFF. CDR3 DNA: TGTGCCAGCGCGCAAGGGAGCTCCTACAATGAGCAGTTCTTC.

For this clone: One junction end disagrees with the germline gene, perhaps due to a read error. The chain links TRBV7-9 to TRBJ2-1, with D perhaps matching TRBD1 (6 bases). The germline CDR1 and CDR2 sequences are SEHNR and FQNEAQ (reference sequence). CDR3 length: 14 amino acids. In nucleotides, the CDR3 is TGTGCCAGCAGCAACGGACAGCAGTACAGTGAGCAGTTCTTC. This translates into CASSNGQQYSEQFF.

The CDR3, as DNA: TGTGCCAGCAGCTTACCGGGGACAAGCTCTGGGGCCAACGTCCTGACTTTC. Protein sequence: CASSLPGTSSGANVLTF. This sequence joins TRBV7-9 and TRBJ2-6; D possibly corresponds to TRBD1 (6 bases). Germline-derived CDR1 and CDR2 are SEHNR and FQNEAQ (reference sequence). The CDR3 length is 17 residues. Between the trimmed V and J ends, which lost 2 bases and 0 bases, there was a span of 11 bases.

CDR3 residues: CASRAFNTGELFF. The CDR3 DNA sequence: TGTGCCAGTAGGGCTTTCAACACCGGGGAGCTGTTTTTT. The genes are TRBV19 and TRBJ2-2; D gene unclear. The CDR3 consists of 13 residues. V lost 6 bases, J lost 2 bases, and 7 bases lay in between. CDR1 is LNHDA, CDR2 SQIVND, per germline (reference sequence). Full variable domain (missing parts from reference TRBV19 and TRBJ2-2): DGGITQSPKYLFRKEGQNVTLSCEQNLNHDAMYWYRQDPGQGLRLIYYSQIVNDFQKGDIAEGYSVSREKKESFPLTVTSAQKNPTAFYLCASRAFNTGELFFGEGSRLTVL.

The rearrangement joins TRBV19 to TRBJ2-5, with D perhaps matching TRBD2 (6 bases). The length of the CDR3 is 15 residues. Germline-derived CDR1 and CDR2 are LNHDA and SQIVND (reference sequence). Trimming stripped 6 bases from V and 3 bases from J, with 17 bases between. The CDR3 sequence: CASRDLRGGEETQYF. CDR3 DNA sequence: TGTGCCAGTAGGGATCTTAGAGGAGGGGAAGAGACCCAGTACTTC.

The genes are TRBV29-1 and TRBJ2-3; 8 bases are shared with TRBD2. The germline V gene has CDR1 SQVTM and CDR2 ANQGSEA. This CDR3 is built from 15 residues. The ends lost 1 base at V and 1 base at J; junction bases unmatched: 4. CDR3 amino acids: CSVEGVLAGTDTQYF. DNA of the CDR3: TGCAGCGTTGAAGGAGTACTAGCGGGCACAGATACGCAGTATTTT.

The J gene is TRBJ1-2, the V gene TRBV15, with 8 bases fitting TRBD1. Trimming removed 0 bases from V and 4 bases from J; junction bases left unmatched: 1. This CDR3 has 14 residues. CDR1 is LNHNV, CDR2 YYDKDF, per germline (reference sequence). The CDR3 bases are TGTGCCACCAGCAGAGATCAGGGGGCCTATGGCTACACCTTC. Residues: CATSRDQGAYGYTF.

This clone was detected only once. CDR3 DNA sequence: TGTGCCAGCAGCTTAAGACAGTCTGAAGCTTTCTTT. Translating gives CASSLRQSEAFF. V is TRBV5-6 and J is TRBJ1-1, with a possible D match to TRBD1 (5 bases). The CDR3 is 12 residues long. V gave up 2 bases and J gave up 6 bases, with 8 bases separating them. Germline values: CDR1 SGHDT, CDR2 YYEEEE.

The rearrangement joins TRBV28 to TRBJ1-1; D unresolved. The CDR3 has 15 residues. CDR1 is MDHEN and CDR2 is SYDVKM in the germline V gene. With 4 bases removed from V and 6 bases from J, the gap between germline ends came to 18 bases. This chain's CDR3 is CASSSNQIRQSEAFF. CDR3 sequence (DNA): TGTGCCAGCAGTTCAAACCAGATCCGACAATCTGAAGCTTTCTTT.

V gene TRBV28 combines with J gene TRBJ1-1; 9 bases fit TRBD1. With V trimmed by 7 bases and J by 6 bases, 6 bases remained unmatched. Germline assignment: CDR1 MDHEN and CDR2 SYDVKM. This CDR3 is 13 amino acids long. CDR3 residues: CASNGQGWAEAFF. The CDR3 coding sequence is TGTGCCAGCAACGGACAGGGGTGGGCTGAAGCTTTCTTT.

The chain is built from TRBV7-9 and TRBJ2-7, with 11 positions matching TRBD2. V dropped 4 bases and J dropped 2; count of bases not matched to a gene: 4. This CDR3 comprises 15 residues. Germline values: CDR1 SEHNR, CDR2 FQNEAQ (reference sequence). CDR3 coding DNA: TGTGCCAGCAGCTCCGGGACTAGCGGTACCTACGAGCAGTACTTC. This gives the protein CASSSGTSGTYEQYF.

This clone was observed once. This chain links TRBV9 with TRBJ2-3; tentatively, D is TRBD2 (6 bases). Trimming cost V 0 bases and J 4 bases, with 9 bases left between them. The CDR3 has 14 residues. Germline assignment: CDR1 SGDLS and CDR2 YYNGEE. The CDR3: CASSVAGVADTQYF. DNA of the CDR3: TGTGCCAGCAGCGTAGCGGGAGTCGCAGATACGCAGTATTTT.

As regards this clone: An end of the junction does not agree with germline; a read error may underlie this. The chain has TRBV6-1 and TRBJ1-1; no reliable D call. There are 16 residues in the CDR3. CDR1 and CDR2 from the germline V gene are MNHNS and SASEGT. The CDR3 sequence is CASREVVSVANTEAFF. CDR3 DNA: TGTGCCAGCAGGGAAGTTGTGTCAGTGGCGAACACTGAAGCTTTCTTT.

The rearrangement uses TRBV27 and TRBJ1-1; perhaps TRBD1 as D (6 bases). CDR1 is MNHEY, CDR2 SMNVEV, per germline (reference sequence). The CDR3 covers 18 residues. The V gene lost 5 bases and the J gene lost 0 bases, with 22 bases spanning the gap. The CDR3 protein is CASSGLSTGVNMNTEAFF. The CDR3 nucleotides are TGTGCCAGCAGTGGCCTATCGACAGGCGTGAACATGAACACTGAAGCTTTCTTT.

The chain carries TRBV4-1 and TRBJ2-1; TRBD2 aligns across 8 bases. The V gene end was trimmed by 2 bases and the J gene end by 11 bases; junction bases not matched to a gene: 14. CDR1 is MGHRA and CDR2 is YSYEKL in the germline V gene. This CDR3 comprises 16 residues. The CDR3 loop is CASSQPGLGEWGQQFF. For the CDR3, the DNA is TGCGCCAGCAGCCAACCGGGACTAGGGGAGTGGGGACAGCAGTTCTTC.

The V call is TRBV19, the J call TRBJ1-1; 7 nucleotides match TRBD1. The CDR3 spans 12 residues. V was pared by 6 bases and J by 7 bases, with 5 bases of the junction left unmatched. The germline gives CDR1 LNHDA, CDR2 SQIVND (reference sequence). As DNA, the CDR3 is TGTGCCAGTAGGCCTGGGACAGATGAAGCTTTCTTT. Protein product: CASRPGTDEAFF.

The chain is built from TRBV28 and TRBJ1-2, with 8 nucleotides matching TRBD1. Losses at the gene ends were 5 bases for V and 8 bases for J; bases not matched to a gene: 10. The CDR3 extends over 14 amino acids. Germline loops: CDR1 MDHEN, CDR2 SYDVKM. The CDR3 nucleotides are TGTGCCAGCAGTCCACCTCAGGGGGCTGGGGGCTACACCTTC. Translating it yields CASSPPQGAGGYTF.

The genes are TRBV6-5 and TRBJ2-3; TRBD2 agrees at 8 bases. The CDR3 sequence is 16 residues long. V was clipped by 0 bases and J by 5 bases; unmatched bases: 7. Per the germline V gene, CDR1 is MNHEY and CDR2 is SVGAGI. The CDR3 is CASSYSPSGSGDTQYF. The CDR3 nucleotides read TGTGCCAGCAGTTACTCGCCCAGCGGGAGTGGAGATACGCAGTATTTT.

CDR3 DNA: TGTGCCAGCAGTGAAAGGGGGTGGCAGGAAGCCAATCAGCCCCAGCATTTT. This gives the protein CASSERGWQEANQPQHF. This chain joins TRBV6-1 and TRBJ1-5, with D maybe TRBD1 (6 bases). The CDR3 runs 17 residues. In germline, CDR1 is MNHNS, CDR2 SASEGT. V was clipped by 2 bases and J by 3 bases, with 17 bases between them.

The DNA for the CDR3 is TGTGCCAGCAGCCACCCCGGGACTAGCGCCTACAATGAGCAGTTCTTC. It encodes CASSHPGTSAYNEQFF. The rearrangement links TRBV5-8 to TRBJ2-1; 10 bases map to TRBD2. CDR3 length: 16 residues. Trimming cost V 4 bases and J 2 bases; bases outside gene matches: 6. CDR1 and CDR2 (germline): SGHTS, YDEGEE.

The gene calls are TRBV29-1 and TRBJ2-5, with 7 bases fitting TRBD2. Judging by the DNA end, TRBJ2-7 fits better; the J call may be wrong. CDR1 is SQVTM and CDR2 is ANQGSEA in the germline V gene. This CDR3 contains 12 residues. CDR3 residues: CSVEAGVGEQYF. CDR3 nucleotide sequence: TGCAGCGTTGAGGCGGGAGTTGGCGAGCAGTACTTC.